Listed below are T cell receptor beta chains from one sample, sequenced in a study of blood T cells in healthy people across ages. Via MiXCR, TCRdb re-called the 5' RACE reads, giving one row per CDR3 protein. The sample shows roughly 1,500,000 distinct CDR3 sequences, 35% to 45% of them seen only once. Sequenced material: blood. The receptors shown here come from a woman younger than 30 in good health. Both conserved end residues are part of each CDR3. The D gene is left open where the match is weak. Not every row has a clone size; where given, it reads once, few, many or a size class.

V gene	clone size	D gene	J gene	CDR3 protein	CDR3 DNA
TRBV29-1	few	TRBD2	TRBJ2-7	CSVGLAIYNEQYF	TGCAGCGTCGGACTAGCAATCTACAATGAGCAGTACTTC
TRBV2	.	.	TRBJ2-6	CASSLWVTGANVLTF	TGTGCCAGCAGTCTTTGGGTGACTGGGGCCAACGTCCTGACTTTC
TRBV3-1	.	.	TRBJ2-7	CASSQVPIVGEQYF	TGTGCCAGCAGCCAAGTCCCAATTGTAGGCGAGCAGTACTTC
TRBV20-1	.	TRBD2	TRBJ2-1	CSALTSGGRGYEQFF	TGCAGTGCGCTGACTAGCGGAGGCCGGGGCTATGAGCAGTTCTTC
TRBV20-1	.	TRBD2	TRBJ2-1	CSARDLKAPGRGINEQFF	TGCAGTGCTAGAGATCTTAAGGCTCCCGGGAGGGGGATAAATGAGCAGTTCTTC
TRBV13	few	TRBD2	TRBJ2-7	CASSVGLAGVEQYF	TGTGCCAGCAGCGTCGGACTAGCGGGAGTCGAGCAGTACTTC
TRBV20-1	.	TRBD2	TRBJ2-4	CSARREGGLAKNIQYF	TGCAGTGCTAGGCGGGAGGGGGGATTAGCCAAAAACATTCAGTACTTC
TRBV20-1	.	TRBD2	TRBJ2-7	CSAQRLAGDSYEQYF	TGCAGTGCTCAGCGACTAGCGGGGGACTCCTACGAGCAGTACTTC
TRBV20-1	.	.	TRBJ2-5	CSARAPLQETQYF	TGCAGTGCTAGAGCGCCTTTACAAGAGACCCAGTACTTC
TRBV5-1	.	TRBD1	TRBJ1-2	CASSLPQGQRRGYTF	TGCGCCAGCAGCTTGCCTCAGGGACAGCGTCGTGGCTACACCTTC
TRBV2	.	.	TRBJ2-7	CASNSLVSIGYEQYF	TGTGCCAGCAATTCACTAGTATCCATCGGTTACGAGCAGTACTTC
TRBV6-5	few	.	TRBJ1-4	CASSNQDGANEKLFF	TGTGCCAGCAGTAATCAAGACGGAGCTAATGAAAAACTGTTTTTT
TRBV28	.	.	TRBJ2-3	CAIKRGGTDTQYF	TGTGCCATCAAGAGGGGGGGCACAGATACGCAGTATTTT
TRBV5-4	.	TRBD2	TRBJ2-3	CASSGTSGGLKDTQYF	TGTGCCAGCAGCGGTACTAGCGGGGGCCTCAAGGATACGCAGTATTTT
TRBV6-5	.	TRBD2	TRBJ2-7	CASRSPLAGVFEQYF	TGTGCCAGCAGATCACCCTTAGCGGGAGTTTTCGAGCAGTACTTC
TRBV27	.	.	TRBJ2-7	CASSFRVAPNEQYF	TGTGCCAGCAGTTTCCGGGTCGCCCCCAACGAGCAGTACTTC
TRBV3-1	once	TRBD2	TRBJ2-2	CASSQVSGINTGELFF	TGTGCCAGCAGCCAAGTCAGCGGGATAAACACCGGGGAGCTGTTTTTT
TRBV11-2	.	.	TRBJ1-2	CVSSLDSGTSGGYTF	TGTGTCAGCAGCTTAGATTCCGGGACGTCGGGTGGCTACACCTTC
TRBV18	.	.	TRBJ2-1	CASSRGTSSYNEQFF	TGTGCCAGCAGCCGTGGGACGAGCTCCTACAATGAGCAGTTCTTC
TRBV27	.	.	TRBJ2-6	CASSCGGANVLTF	TGTGCCAGCAGTTGTGGAGGGGCCAACGTCCTGACTTTC
TRBV10-3	.	.	TRBJ2-1	CAISESEVRNEQFF	TGTGCCATCAGTGAGTCTGAGGTGAGGAATGAGCAGTTCTTC
TRBV10-2	.	.	TRBJ2-4	CASSGGAGAKNIQYF	TGCGCCAGCAGTGGTGGAGCTGGGGCCAAAAACATTCAGTACTTC
TRBV29-1	many	TRBD1	TRBJ2-1	CSVRQGRTYNEQFF	TGCAGCGTGCGACAGGGTCGGACTTACAATGAGCAGTTCTTC
TRBV7-2	few	TRBD2	TRBJ2-3	CASSFIAGAVADTQYF	TGTGCCAGCAGCTTTATAGCGGGAGCGGTCGCAGATACGCAGTATTTT
TRBV18	few	.	TRBJ2-7	CASSPLTAQGHEQYF	TGTGCCAGCTCACCGCTAACGGCACAGGGCCACGAGCAGTACTTC
TRBV5-5	.	TRBD2	TRBJ2-7	CASSSALTSGYEQYF	TGTGCCAGCAGCTCGGCCTTGACTAGCGGGTACGAGCAGTACTTC
TRBV29-1	few	TRBD2	TRBJ2-1	CSVAGGASYNEQFF	TGCAGCGTTGCCGGGGGGGCGTCCTACAATGAGCAGTTCTTC
TRBV18	.	.	TRBJ1-1	CASSPVGGLNTEAFF	TGTGCCAGCTCCCCAGTAGGGGGTCTGAACACTGAAGCTTTCTTT
TRBV18	.	TRBD2	TRBJ2-1	CASSPPVRGGVYEQFF	TGTGCCAGCTCACCACCAGTCCGCGGGGGGGTGTATGAGCAGTTCTTC
TRBV12-5	.	.	TRBJ2-7	CASGYSHEQYF	TGTGCTAGTGGCTACTCTCACGAGCAGTACTTC
TRBV14	.	TRBD1	TRBJ1-4	CASSRGQGFLPTNEKLFF	TGTGCCAGCAGCCGGGGACAGGGTTTTCTTCCAACTAATGAAAAACTGTTTTTT
TRBV2	few	.	TRBJ2-6	CASSRSGTSSSGANVLTF	TGTGCCAGCTCTAGGTCAGGCACGTCTAGCTCTGGGGCCAACGTCCTGACTTTC
TRBV7-9	.	TRBD1	TRBJ2-2	CASSNGQGAAGELFF	TGTGCCAGCAGCAACGGACAGGGGGCTGCCGGGGAGCTGTTTTTT
TRBV7-2	.	TRBD2	TRBJ2-3	CASSFRDYPRDTQYF	TGTGCCAGCAGCTTCCGGGACTACCCTCGAGATACGCAGTATTTT
TRBV12-3/TRBV12-4	few	TRBD2	TRBJ2-3	CASSFYGGAGDTQYF	TGTGCCAGCAGTTTTTACGGGGGGGCCGGAGATACGCAGTATTTT